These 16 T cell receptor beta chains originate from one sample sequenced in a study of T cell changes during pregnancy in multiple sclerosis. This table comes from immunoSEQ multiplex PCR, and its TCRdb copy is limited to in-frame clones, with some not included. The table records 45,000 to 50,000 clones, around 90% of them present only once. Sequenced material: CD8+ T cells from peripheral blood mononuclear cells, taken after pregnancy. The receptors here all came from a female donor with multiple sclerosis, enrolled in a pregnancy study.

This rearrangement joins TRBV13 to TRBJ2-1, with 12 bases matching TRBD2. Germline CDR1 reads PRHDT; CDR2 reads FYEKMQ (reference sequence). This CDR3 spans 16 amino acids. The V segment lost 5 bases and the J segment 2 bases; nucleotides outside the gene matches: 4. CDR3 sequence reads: CASSDRTSGTYNEQFF. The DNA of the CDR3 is TGTGCCAGCAGCGACCGGACTAGCGGGACCTACAATGAGCAGTTCTTC. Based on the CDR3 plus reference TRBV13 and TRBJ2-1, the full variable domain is AAGVIQSPRHLIKEKRETATLKCYPIPRHDTVYWYQQGPGQDPQFLISFYEKMQSDKGSIPDRFSAQQFSDYHSELNMSSLELGDSALYFCASSDRTSGTYNEQFFGPGTRLTVL.

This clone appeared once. The CDR3 coding sequence is TGCGCCAGCAGCCTCGGGACAGACACAATCTACACCTTC. The encoded protein is CASSLGTDTIYTF. The rearrangement links TRBV4-1 to TRBJ1-2; TRBD1 matches 7 bases. Losses at the gene ends were 4 bases for V and 10 bases for J; bases not matched to a gene: 9. Germline loops: CDR1 MGHRA, CDR2 YSYEKL. The CDR3 is 13 amino acids.

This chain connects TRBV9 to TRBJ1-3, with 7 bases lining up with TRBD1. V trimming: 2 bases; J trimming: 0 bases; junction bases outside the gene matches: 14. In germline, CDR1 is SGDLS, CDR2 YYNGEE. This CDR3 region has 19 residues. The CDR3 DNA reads TGTGCCAGCAGCGTGGGGTATCGGGACAGACTTTCCTCTGGAAACACCATATATTTT. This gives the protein CASSVGYRDRLSSGNTIYF. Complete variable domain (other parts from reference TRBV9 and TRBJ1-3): DSGVTQTPKHLITATGQRVTLRCSPRSGDLSVYWYQQSLDQGLQFLIQYYNGEERAKGNILERFSAQQFPDLHSELNLSSLELGDSALYFCASSVGYRDRLSSGNTIYFGEGSWLTVV.

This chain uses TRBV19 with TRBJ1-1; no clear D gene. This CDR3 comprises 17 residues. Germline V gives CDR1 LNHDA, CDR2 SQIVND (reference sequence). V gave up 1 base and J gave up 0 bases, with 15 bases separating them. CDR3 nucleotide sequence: TGTGCCAGTAGTATAGGTCGGGTTATGCTGTTGAACACTGAAGCTTTCTTT. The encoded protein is CASSIGRVMLLNTEAFF.

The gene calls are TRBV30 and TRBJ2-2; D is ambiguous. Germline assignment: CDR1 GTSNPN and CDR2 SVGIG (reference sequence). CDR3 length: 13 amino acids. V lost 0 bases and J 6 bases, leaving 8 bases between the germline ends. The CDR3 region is CAWSVTGSGELFF. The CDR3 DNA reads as TGTGCCTGGAGTGTAACGGGTTCCGGGGAGCTGTTTTTT.

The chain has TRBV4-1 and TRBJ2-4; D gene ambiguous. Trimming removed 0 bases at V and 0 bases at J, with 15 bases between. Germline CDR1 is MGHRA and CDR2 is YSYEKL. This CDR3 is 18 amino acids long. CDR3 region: CASSQDPPPSLAKNIQYF. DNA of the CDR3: TGCGCCAGCAGCCAAGATCCCCCTCCCTCCCTAGCCAAAAACATTCAGTACTTC.

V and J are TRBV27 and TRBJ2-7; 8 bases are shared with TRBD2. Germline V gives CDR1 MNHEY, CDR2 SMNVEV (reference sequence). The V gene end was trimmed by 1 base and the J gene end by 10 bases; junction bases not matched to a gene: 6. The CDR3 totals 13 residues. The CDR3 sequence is CASSLWVSGDQYF. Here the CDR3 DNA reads TGTGCCAGCAGTTTATGGGTTAGCGGGGACCAGTACTTC.

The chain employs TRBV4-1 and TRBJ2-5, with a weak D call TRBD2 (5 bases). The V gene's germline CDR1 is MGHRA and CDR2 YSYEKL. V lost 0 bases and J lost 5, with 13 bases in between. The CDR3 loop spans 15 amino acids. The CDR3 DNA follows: TGCGCCAGCAGCCAAGATAGCGCCAGCGCCGAGACCCAGTACTTC. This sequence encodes CASSQDSASAETQYF.

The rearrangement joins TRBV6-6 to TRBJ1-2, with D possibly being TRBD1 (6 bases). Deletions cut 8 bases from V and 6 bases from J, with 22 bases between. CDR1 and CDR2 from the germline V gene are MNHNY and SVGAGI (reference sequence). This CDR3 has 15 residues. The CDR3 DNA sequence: TGTGCCAGCGGACCCGCAGTGGGGGGGCGAGATGGCTACACCTTC. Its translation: CASGPAVGGRDGYTF.

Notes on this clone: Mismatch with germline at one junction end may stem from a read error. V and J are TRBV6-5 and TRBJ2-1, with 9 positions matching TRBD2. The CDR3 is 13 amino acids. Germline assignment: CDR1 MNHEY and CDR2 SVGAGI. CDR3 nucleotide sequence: TGTGCCAGCAGTTACTCGGGCGGGAGGGCCCACCTCTTC. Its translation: CASSYSGGRAHLF.

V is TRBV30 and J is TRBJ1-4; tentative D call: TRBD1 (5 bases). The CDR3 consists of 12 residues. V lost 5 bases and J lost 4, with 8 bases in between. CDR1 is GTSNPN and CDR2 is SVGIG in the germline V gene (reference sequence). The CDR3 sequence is CAWGGDNEKLFF. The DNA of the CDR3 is TGTGCCTGGGGAGGGGATAATGAAAAACTGTTTTTT.

The CDR3 DNA reads TGTGCCAGCAGCCCCCACCCCGACAATAACTATGGCTACACCTTC. Translated, it gives CASSPHPDNNYGYTF. The chain links TRBV7-3 to TRBJ1-2; no definite D call. CDR1 is SGHTA, CDR2 FQGTGA, per germline. The CDR3 has 15 residues. The germline V and J ends were trimmed by 5 bases and 1 base, with 14 bases remaining between them.

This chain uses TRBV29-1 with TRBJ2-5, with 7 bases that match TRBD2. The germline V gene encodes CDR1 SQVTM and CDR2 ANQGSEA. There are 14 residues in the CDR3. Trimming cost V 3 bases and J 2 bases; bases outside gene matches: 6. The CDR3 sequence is CSVDRQGGQETQYF. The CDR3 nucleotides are TGCAGCGTTGATAGGCAGGGAGGGCAAGAGACCCAGTACTTC. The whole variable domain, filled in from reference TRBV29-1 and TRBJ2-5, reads SAVISQKPSRDICQRGTSLTIQCQVDSQVTMMFWYRQQPGQSLTLIATANQGSEATYESGFVIDKFPISRPNLTFSTLTVSNMSPEDSSIYLCSVDRQGGQETQYFGPGTRLLVL.

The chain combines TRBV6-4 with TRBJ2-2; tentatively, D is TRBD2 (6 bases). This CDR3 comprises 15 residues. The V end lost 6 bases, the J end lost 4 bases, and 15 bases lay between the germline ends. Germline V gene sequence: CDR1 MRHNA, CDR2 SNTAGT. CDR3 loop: CASSGGEAGTGELFF. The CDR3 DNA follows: TGTGCCAGCAGCGGTGGGGAGGCGGGCACCGGGGAGCTGTTTTTT.

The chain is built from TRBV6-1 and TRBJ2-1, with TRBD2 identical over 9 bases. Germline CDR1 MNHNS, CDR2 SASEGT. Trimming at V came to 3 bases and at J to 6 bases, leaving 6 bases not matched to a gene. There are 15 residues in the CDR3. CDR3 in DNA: TGTGCCAGCAGTGAGGATAGCGGGAGTATCAATGAGCAGTTCTTC. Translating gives CASSEDSGSINEQFF.

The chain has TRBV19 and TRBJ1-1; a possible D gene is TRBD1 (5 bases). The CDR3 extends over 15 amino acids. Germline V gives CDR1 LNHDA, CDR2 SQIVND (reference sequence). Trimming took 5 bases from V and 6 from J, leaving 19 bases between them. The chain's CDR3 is CASSHLRADSPEAFF. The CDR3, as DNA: TGTGCCAGTAGTCATCTCAGGGCCGACAGTCCTGAAGCTTTCTTT.